The next 8 T cell receptor beta chains were all read from a single sample in a study of shared clonotypes between healthy human individuals. Profiling relied on immunoSEQ multiplex PCR, and the TCRdb table lists in-frame clones only, not all of them. The sample has around 700,000 clones, less than 80% seen once. The specimen sequenced was memory CD4+ T cells sorted from blood. Subset in this sample: CD45RA-negative fraction. Every receptor here comes from a woman in her twenties or thirties in good health.

This clone was recorded only once. V gene TRBV28 combines with J gene TRBJ2-2, with D tentatively TRBD2 (6 bases). Germline V lookup: CDR1 MDHEN, CDR2 SYDVKM. Trimming shortened V by 6 bases and J by 7 bases, and 15 bases separated the two germline ends. CDR3 length: 14 amino acids. The chain's CDR3 is CASRSAGNLGELFF. The CDR3 region has the DNA TGTGCCAGCAGGAGTGCGGGAAACCTCGGGGAGCTGTTTTTT.

As for this clone: This may arise from a read error, as a much more abundant clone is one base away. The CDR3 loop reads CASRTGDQPQHF. In nucleotides, the CDR3 is TGTGCCAGCAGAACAGGGGATCAGCCCCAGCATTTT. The chain is built from TRBV7-9 and TRBJ1-5; 7 nucleotides align to TRBD1. The CDR3 is 12 amino acids. Germline CDR1 and CDR2: SEHNR and FQNEAQ (reference sequence). The J segment lost 5 bases and the V segment lost 6 bases, leaving 1 base of the junction unmatched.

To note about this clone: No conserved phenylalanine or tryptophan ends this CDR3, so it is likely a read error. CDR3 sequence reads: CASSLEGGWRGFENIQYL. In DNA form, the CDR3 reads TGTGCCAGCAGCTTAGAGGGGGGGTGGCGAGGCTTCGAAAACATTCAGTACCTC. The V and J genes are TRBV11-2 and TRBJ2-4, with 7 bases aligning to TRBD2. The CDR3 spans 18 residues. Germline V gene sequence: CDR1 SGHAT, CDR2 FQNNGV. V lost 0 bases and J lost 5; bases outside the gene matches: 13.

Ten or more counts support this clone. V usage is TRBV30 and J usage is TRBJ2-5, with TRBD2 matching 14 bases. CDR3 length: 16 amino acids. The junction had 8 bases not matched to a gene; V was cut back by 3 bases and J by 5 bases. In germline, CDR1 is GTSNPN, CDR2 SVGIG (reference sequence). The chain's CDR3 is CAWRTGLAGARETQYF. DNA of the CDR3: TGTGCCTGGAGGACGGGACTAGCGGGAGCCCGGGAGACCCAGTACTTC.

This chain's CDR3 is CAWRSGVNQPQHF. CDR3 coding DNA: TGTGCCTGGAGGTCAGGGGTCAATCAGCCCCAGCATTTT. The J gene is TRBJ1-5, the V gene TRBV30; a possible D gene is TRBD1 (6 bases). Trimming stripped 3 bases from V and 3 bases from J, with 9 bases between. The length of the CDR3 is 13 residues. Germline V gives CDR1 GTSNPN, CDR2 SVGIG (reference sequence).

This clone was detected once. The chain links TRBV14 to TRBJ1-2; D is uncertain. This CDR3 contains 13 residues. The V gene's germline CDR1 is SGHDN and CDR2 FVKESK. The V gene lost 4 bases and the J gene lost 8 bases, with 14 bases spanning the gap. CDR3 sequence reads: CASSPDFSDGYTF. The CDR3 bases are TGTGCCAGCAGCCCAGACTTTTCAGACGGCTACACCTTC.

The rearrangement joins TRBV2 to TRBJ2-2; 12 bases match TRBD2. Germline V gives CDR1 SNHLY, CDR2 FYNNEI. The CDR3 loop spans 15 amino acids. The junction had 4 bases not matched to a gene; V was cut back by 5 bases and J by 6 bases. This chain's CDR3 is CASSRLAGVAGELFF. Here the CDR3 DNA reads TGTGCCAGCAGTCGACTAGCGGGAGTGGCCGGGGAGCTGTTTTTT.

This clone was detected once. This chain's CDR3 is CASSSTGYGYTF. The CDR3 DNA follows: TGTGCCAGCAGCTCGACAGGCTATGGCTACACCTTC. V usage is TRBV28 and J usage is TRBJ1-2, with D maybe TRBD1 (6 bases). V lost 6 bases and J lost 4, with 9 bases in between. CDR1 and CDR2 (germline): MDHEN, SYDVKM. The CDR3 spans 12 residues.